This TCR beta chain was found in a study of T cell responses to AZD1222 COVID-19 vaccine. General study findings and limits: Dominant CD4 TCR responses targeted spike regions 160-218 and 743-854. It was only 6 or 7 AZD1222 recipients who were seropositive at baseline.

CDR3 size: 13 residues. Trimming left V 3 bases short and J 1 base short, with 6 bases between. The germline CDR1 and CDR2 sequences are LNHDA and SQIVND (reference sequence). As regards this clone: Its antigen is not identified.

Sequenced by immunoSEQ multiplex PCR; TCRdb stores in-frame clones only, minus some. This sample yields 80,000 to 130,000 clones, of which 70% to 90% are seen a single time; over 15% belongs to the top ten. Source: peripheral blood, taken on day 0 of AZD1222 vaccination. The sequence was obtained from an adult in good health. This sequence joins TRBV19 and TRBJ1-1, with no clear D. The DNA for the CDR3 is TGTGCCAGTAGTATCCTCAGGAACACTGAAGCTTTCTTT. It translates to CASSILRNTEAFF.